This entry lists 32 T cell receptor beta chains sequenced from one sample in a study of T cells after yellow fever vaccination (dated by TCRdb to the late 2010s). Reading the label with the study, this specimen's treatment or condition is: live attenuated yellow fever vaccine strain. The library was built by means of 5' RACE. Sequenced on an Illumina HiSeq 2500. TCRdb reprocessing: public reads trimmed at Q25 with fastp, clones called with MiXCR, in-frame beta chains kept. Rows merge per CDR3 protein into single entries with the most common DNA and genes. The sample has roughly 500,000 distinct CDR3 sequences on record, roughly 21% of them singletons. The ten largest clones take up more than 13% of the sample. The source was PBMCs, collected 15 days after the yellow fever booster vaccination. The receptors come from a man aged 25 to 40 who received the YFV17D yellow fever vaccine.

This clonotype was detected only a few times. The chain employs TRBV20-1 and TRBJ2-7; no definite D call. The germline CDR1 and CDR2 sequences are DFQATT and SNEGSKA (reference sequence). V lost 0 bases and J lost 7, with 10 bases in between. This CDR3 has 12 residues. The CDR3 is CSAREVGREQYF. DNA for the CDR3: TGCAGTGCTAGAGAGGTGGGCAGAGAGCAGTACTTC.

In its sample, this clonotype was seen a few times. V and J are TRBV12-3 or TRBV12-4 and TRBJ2-7; the match to TRBD1 covers 7 bases. This CDR3 is 14 amino acids long. Germline trimming cut 6 bases from V and 0 bases from J; bases unmatched to any gene: 5. The CDR3 reads CASSDRAHSYEQYF. The CDR3 DNA reads as TGTGCCAGCAGCGACAGGGCTCACTCCTACGAGCAGTACTTC.

J is TRBJ2-7 and V is TRBV12-3 or TRBV12-4; D uncertain. The CDR3 spans 14 residues. V shed 1 base and J shed 3 bases, with 10 bases lying between them. The CDR3 nucleotides read TGTGCCAGCAGTTTAGGGACCCGGAACTACGAGCAGTACTTC. Its protein is CASSLGTRNYEQYF.

A few counts support this clonotype. The chain is built from TRBV11-2 and TRBJ2-1, with D perhaps matching TRBD2 (6 bases). The ends were cut back, 5 bases at V and 5 bases at J, with 25 bases in the middle. The germline gives CDR1 SGHAT, CDR2 FQNNGV. The CDR3 spans 18 residues. The CDR3: CASSVHLRLEWGNNEQFF. CDR3 bases: TGTGCCAGCAGCGTCCACCTCCGACTAGAGTGGGGGAACAATGAGCAGTTCTTC.

Only a few counts were recorded for this clonotype. V and J are TRBV5-6 and TRBJ1-3; no clear D gene. V dropped 7 bases and J dropped 0 bases, with 8 bases sitting between them. Germline lookup yields CDR1 SGHDT and CDR2 YYEEEE. The CDR3 is 13 residues long. In DNA, the CDR3 is TGTGCCAGCGAAGGGAGCTCTGGAAACACCATATATTTT. It specifies CASEGSSGNTIYF.

This rearrangement joins TRBV4-3 to TRBJ2-7; 10 positions match TRBD1. This CDR3 contains 17 residues. V dropped 3 bases and J dropped 2; count of bases not matched to a gene: 10. Germline V lookup: CDR1 LGHNA, CDR2 YSLEER. The CDR3 region has the DNA TGCGCCAGCAGCCAGCGATACCGGGACAGGGGAACCTACGAGCAGTACTTC. It encodes CASSQRYRDRGTYEQYF.

This clonotype occurred a few times. The chain combines TRBV7-6 with TRBJ2-1; D ambiguous. Trimming removed 7 bases at V and 8 bases at J, with 12 bases between. The germline CDR1 and CDR2 sequences are SGHVS and FNYEAQ. This CDR3 region has 12 residues. Here the CDR3 DNA reads TGTGCCAGCACCTTTCTCAGCGATGAGCAGTTCTTC. Translated, it gives CASTFLSDEQFF.

This clonotype has just a few counts. V gene TRBV6-1 combines with J gene TRBJ2-7, with 15 bases that match TRBD2. Germline V gene data show CDR1 as MNHNS and CDR2 as SASEGT. The V gene end was trimmed by 7 bases and the J gene end by 6 bases; junction bases not matched to a gene: 7. The CDR3 is 15 amino acids. CDR3 DNA sequence: TGTGCCAGCACCCTGGGACTAGCGGGAGGCGGCGAGCAGTACTTC. Residues: CASTLGLAGGGEQYF.

The sample holds a few counts of this clonotype. At one end the junction does not follow the germline gene, possibly because of a read error. This chain joins TRBV15 and TRBJ2-7; TRBD1 agrees at 9 bases. The CDR3 is 14 residues long. The germline gives CDR1 LNHNV, CDR2 YYDKDF (reference sequence). CDR3 region: CATSSPGTGFTTHF. The CDR3 DNA reads TGTGCCACCAGCAGTCCCGGGACAGGGTTCACTACCCACTTC.

The sample holds one count of this clonotype. This chain uses TRBV10-3 with TRBJ1-1; the match to TRBD1 covers 8 bases. Germline loops: CDR1 ENHRY, CDR2 SYGVKD. This CDR3 region has 13 residues. The J segment lost 0 bases and the V segment lost 6 bases, leaving 0 bases of the junction unmatched. For the CDR3, the DNA is TGTGCCATCAGGACAGGGGTGAACACTGAAGCTTTCTTT. Translated: CAIRTGVNTEAFF.

V and J are TRBV5-1 and TRBJ2-1; TRBD2 agrees at 14 bases. V lost 4 bases, J lost 15 bases, and 9 bases stayed unmatched. CDR1 and CDR2 (germline): SGHRS, YFSETQ. There are 14 residues in the CDR3. DNA for the CDR3: TGCGCCAGCAGCGGGGGACTAGCGGGGGTAGCTCTGTTCTTC. Translated, it gives CASSGGLAGVALFF.

This clonotype was seen a few times. The chain uses TRBV18 and TRBJ2-1; 8 positions agree with TRBD2. Germline lookup yields CDR1 KGHSH and CDR2 LQKENI. The V and J ends lost 6 bases and 3 bases, in that order; junction bases with no gene match: 7. The CDR3 contains 15 residues. CDR3 DNA: TGTGCCAGCTCGCCGGGGGGGGCCCGCTACAATGAGCAGTTCTTC. It specifies CASSPGGARYNEQFF. Full variable domain (outside the CDR3, taken from reference TRBV18 and TRBJ2-1): NAGVMQNPRHLVRRRGQEARLRCSPMKGHSHVYWYRQLPEEGLKFMVYLQKENIIDESGMPKERFSAEFPKEGPSILRIQQVVRGDSAAYFCASSPGGARYNEQFFGPGTRLTVL.

This clonotype was detected only a few times. The rearrangement joins TRBV6-5 to TRBJ1-2; D gene unclear. Germline lookup yields CDR1 MNHEY and CDR2 SVGAGI. CDR3 length: 16 residues. V was clipped by 3 bases and J by 4 bases, with 18 bases between them. This chain's CDR3 is CASSYRKHLYSYGYTF. The CDR3 nucleotides are TGTGCCAGCAGTTATCGAAAGCATCTTTATAGCTATGGCTACACCTTC.

The chain combines TRBV5-4 with TRBJ2-5, with 7 bases fitting TRBD1. The CDR3 has 16 amino acids. CDR1 and CDR2 from the germline V gene are SGHNT and YYREEE (reference sequence). J lost 0 bases, V lost 4 bases, and 9 bases had no gene match. The CDR3 spells CASSPPPGTDQETQYF. The CDR3 DNA follows: TGTGCCAGCAGCCCTCCGCCCGGGACAGACCAAGAGACCCAGTACTTC.

The V call is TRBV7-2, the J call TRBJ1-1; D gene unclear. Germline CDR1 reads SGHTA; CDR2 reads FQGNSA. V was pared by 4 bases and J by 0 bases, with 6 bases between. The CDR3 length is 13 residues. In DNA, the CDR3 is TGTGCCAGCAGCTCTGGGATGAACACTGAAGCTTTCTTT. It is translated as CASSSGMNTEAFF.

This rearrangement joins TRBV9 to TRBJ2-3, with D possibly matching TRBD2 (6 bases). CDR1 and CDR2 (germline): SGDLS, YYNGEE. V was pared by 1 base and J by 3 bases, with 12 bases between. This CDR3 is built from 15 residues. This CDR3 is CASSVLSGLTDTQYF. For the CDR3, the DNA is TGTGCCAGCAGCGTACTCAGCGGGCTGACAGATACGCAGTATTTT.

This clonotype came up a few times. The chain couples TRBV7-2 to TRBJ1-5, with a weak D call TRBD1 (5 bases). The V end lost 6 bases, the J end lost 2 bases, and 14 bases lay between the germline ends. The V gene's germline CDR1 is SGHTA and CDR2 FQGNSA. This CDR3 has 15 amino acids. CDR3 nucleotides: TGTGCCAGCAGTAACGAGGGGTACGGCAATCAGCCCCAGCATTTT. It translates to CASSNEGYGNQPQHF.

This clonotype came up a few times. The J gene is TRBJ1-4, the V gene TRBV7-9; TRBD1 matches 10 bases. Germline assignment: CDR1 SEHNR and CDR2 FQNEAQ (reference sequence). J lost 7 bases, V lost 7 bases, and 6 bases had no gene match. The CDR3 contains 14 residues. The CDR3 protein is CASTQRQGAEKLFF. CDR3 coding DNA: TGTGCCAGCACCCAGAGACAGGGGGCTGAAAAACTGTTTTTT.

The V and J genes are TRBV29-1 and TRBJ2-1; a possible D gene is TRBD2 (6 bases). Germline V CDR1 and CDR2: SQVTM, ANQGSEA. V lost 5 bases and J 5 bases, leaving 10 bases between the germline ends. The CDR3 totals 12 residues. The CDR3 DNA follows: TGCAGCGTTATTAGCGGCGACAATGAGCAGTTCTTC. This gives the protein CSVISGDNEQFF.

J is TRBJ2-4 and V is TRBV25-1; 10 bases match TRBD2. Germline-derived CDR1 and CDR2 are MGHDK and SYGVNS. Trimming removed 1 base from V and 7 bases from J; junction bases left unmatched: 7. This CDR3 has 16 residues. Written as DNA, the CDR3 is TGTGCCAGCAGTGAATTAACTAGCGGGATGGGGAACATTCAGTACTTC. Amino acids: CASSELTSGMGNIQYF.

This clonotype has just a few counts. CDR3 in amino acids: CASSDRASGGYNEQFF. The CDR3 region has the DNA TGTGCCAGCAGTGACCGGGCTAGCGGGGGGTACAATGAGCAGTTCTTC. This chain joins TRBV6-4 and TRBJ2-1; TRBD2 aligns across 11 bases. The germline CDR1 and CDR2 sequences are MRHNA and SNTAGT. With V trimmed by 2 bases and J by 4 bases, 4 bases remained unmatched. This CDR3 spans 16 amino acids.

The rearrangement joins TRBV2 to TRBJ2-2, with 11 bases identical to TRBD1. The trim removed 10 bases at V and 2 bases at J, leaving 6 bases unmatched. Germline V gene data show CDR1 as SNHLY and CDR2 as FYNNEI. The length of the CDR3 is 15 residues. The CDR3 sequence: CATRDRGGNTGELFF. In DNA form, the CDR3 reads TGTGCCACCCGGGACAGGGGGGGAAACACCGGGGAGCTGTTTTTT.

This clonotype has just a few counts. The rearrangement links TRBV15 to TRBJ2-2; D is ambiguous. Germline assignment: CDR1 LNHNV and CDR2 YYDKDF (reference sequence). Deletions cut 6 bases from V and 4 bases from J, with 3 bases between. The CDR3 extends over 11 amino acids. DNA of the CDR3: TGTGCCACCAGTGGCACCGGGGAGCTGTTTTTT. Translating it yields CATSGTGELFF.

The CDR3 coding sequence is TGTGCCAGCAGTTATCCGATGGCACCCCTCCACTTT. This sequence encodes CASSYPMAPLHF. The genes are TRBV6-2 or TRBV6-3 and TRBJ1-6; unclear D gene. Germline CDR1 MNHEY, CDR2 SVGEGT. V lost 3 bases to trimming and J lost 11 bases, with 8 bases between them. There are 12 residues in the CDR3.

This clonotype was detected a few times. This rearrangement joins TRBV7-9 to TRBJ2-3; D is perhaps TRBD1 or TRBD2 (5 bases each). The CDR3 totals 15 residues. Germline V gene sequence: CDR1 SEHNR, CDR2 FQNEAQ (reference sequence). The V end was cut by 2 bases, the J end by 1 base, with 10 bases between. The CDR3 nucleotides read TGTGCCAGCAGCTTATGGCAGGGAGGCACAGATACGCAGTATTTT. It yields the protein CASSLWQGGTDTQYF.

The chain employs TRBV7-9 and TRBJ1-4, with TRBD1 as a possible D gene (5 bases). V lost 4 bases and J 13 bases, leaving 19 bases between the germline ends. Germline V gene data show CDR1 as SEHNR and CDR2 as FQNEAQ (reference sequence). The CDR3 contains 14 residues. CDR3 residues: CASSSLVFRGILFF. The CDR3 DNA sequence: TGTGCCAGCAGCTCCCTTGTTTTCCGGGGCATACTGTTTTTT.

This clonotype was seen a handful of times. The chain's CDR3 is CASSQDFGEAFF. The CDR3 DNA sequence: TGCGCCAGCAGCCAAGATTTTGGAGAAGCTTTCTTT. This chain connects TRBV4-3 to TRBJ1-1; D is ambiguous. V was pared by 0 bases and J by 8 bases, with 7 bases between. The length of the CDR3 is 12 residues. CDR1 and CDR2 from the germline V gene are LGHNA and YSLEER.

Many counts were recorded for this clonotype. The chain has TRBV3-1 and TRBJ2-3; D remains unclear. The CDR3 is 15 amino acids. V gave up 0 bases and J gave up 6 bases, with 13 bases separating them. Germline V gene lookup returns CDR1 LGHDT and CDR2 YNNKEL (reference sequence). This CDR3 is CASSQEMSVRDTQYF. The CDR3 DNA sequence: TGTGCCAGCAGCCAAGAAATGTCAGTAAGGGATACGCAGTATTTT.

This chain uses TRBV2 with TRBJ2-5; D tentatively reads TRBD1 or TRBD2 (5 bases each). Germline-derived CDR1 and CDR2 are SNHLY and FYNNEI. V lost 5 bases, J lost 3 bases, and 13 bases lay in between. The CDR3 has 14 amino acids. This CDR3 is CASSRAGTEETQYF. The DNA of the CDR3 is TGTGCCAGCAGTCGGGCAGGGACCGAAGAGACCCAGTACTTC.

The V call is TRBV7-2, the J call TRBJ2-4; TRBD1 agrees at 10 bases. V lost 2 bases, J lost 6 bases, and 10 bases stayed unmatched. The germline V gene has CDR1 SGHTA and CDR2 FQGNSA. The CDR3 has 17 amino acids. CDR3 nucleotide sequence: TGTGCCAGCAGCTTAAGGTCCCCAGGACAGGGGGGAAACATTCAGTACTTC. Amino acid sequence: CASSLRSPGQGGNIQYF.

This clonotype was recorded a few times. J is TRBJ2-7 and V is TRBV29-1; 7 bases match TRBD2. Germline V gene sequence: CDR1 SQVTM, CDR2 ANQGSEA. The CDR3 covers 13 residues. The ends lost 4 bases at V and 9 bases at J; junction bases unmatched: 12. The CDR3 sequence is CSVGELPGEGQYF. The CDR3 nucleotides read TGCAGCGTTGGCGAACTCCCCGGGGAGGGGCAGTACTTC.

This chain joins TRBV6-1 and TRBJ1-1; no definite D call. The germline V gene has CDR1 MNHNS and CDR2 SASEGT. V was trimmed by 5 bases and J by 5 bases, leaving 15 bases between them. The CDR3 spans 14 residues. The CDR3: CASSRSGRRTEAFF. CDR3 coding DNA: TGTGCCAGCAGTCGAAGCGGGAGAAGGACTGAAGCTTTCTTT.